The rows below give T cell receptor beta chains drawn from one sample of a study of T cells after yellow fever vaccination. Using its own MiXCR run on the 5' RACE reads, TCRdb lists one record per CDR3 protein. The sample consists of about 140,000 distinct CDR3 sequences, 5% to 7.5% of them appearing once. This material consisted of CD4+ T cells sorted from PBMCs, taken 10 days after the yellow fever booster vaccination. These TCRs come from a man aged 25 to 40 who received the YFV17D yellow fever vaccine. Each CDR3 is given without its conserved first and last residue. The D gene is left open where the match is weak.

d_call	v_call	j_call	cdr3_length	cdr3_aa
TRBD2	TRBV24-1	TRBJ2-7	12	ATSESGRNGEQY
.	TRBV5-6	TRBJ2-1	16	ASTSGERAWDSYNEQF
TRBD1	TRBV29-1	TRBJ2-2	11	SAGTVNTGELF
TRBD2	TRBV11-2	TRBJ2-2	13	ASRNSGSQTGELF
.	TRBV5-1	TRBJ1-4	12	ASSSGRANEKLF
.	TRBV20-1	TRBJ1-1	9	SVHLRTEAF
.	TRBV20-1	TRBJ2-7	13	SARVPGLNSYEQY
.	TRBV5-1	TRBJ1-5	12	ASSLGGLGQPQH
.	TRBV18	TRBJ2-2	14	ASSPPARGGPLELF
.	TRBV18	TRBJ2-5	13	ASSPEQGRRQTQY